The rows below give T cell receptor beta chains drawn from one sample of a study of CD4 T cells in relation to SARS-CoV-2 and coronaviruses. Using immunoSEQ multiplex PCR, the repertoire was profiled, and TCRdb retains in-frame clones only, with some absent. This sample has more than 25,000 clones, with 60% to 85% found just once. Their antigens are not known. Sequencing was done on a sample of CD4+ T cells from PBMCs, cultured in vitro. The receptor set was obtained from a human donor in good health. CDR3s include the opening cysteine and the closing phenylalanine or tryptophan. D genes are given only for firm matches. Clone size is stated in some rows and not others, as once, few, many or a class when expanded.

V gene	clone size	J gene	D gene	CDR3 length	CDR3 DNA	CDR3 protein
TRBV9	NA	TRBJ2-3	NA	16	TGTGCCAGCAGCGGCCCGACGGGACCTAGCACAGATACGCAGTATTTT	CASSGPTGPSTDTQYF
TRBV19	NA	TRBJ1-3	NA	15	TGTGCCAGTAAAGCCCGGGACGGATCTGGAAACACCATATATTTT	CASKARDGSGNTIYF
TRBV7-3	NA	TRBJ1-1	NA	13	TGTGCCAGCAGCCAAGGGACGGTGGGGGAAGCTTTCTTT	CASSQGTVGEAFF
TRBV5-1	once	TRBJ2-1	TRBD1	14	TGCGCCAGCAGCTTGATTCAGGGGGCACATGAGCAGTTCTTC	CASSLIQGAHEQFF
TRBV7-8	NA	TRBJ2-1	NA	13	TGTGCCAGCAGCACTTCTCGGGACAATGAGCAGTTCTTC	CASSTSRDNEQFF
TRBV27	NA	TRBJ1-5	TRBD1	15	TGTGCCAGCAGTACGACAGGGTATAGCAATCAGCCCCAGCATTTT	CASSTTGYSNQPQHF
TRBV28	NA	TRBJ2-2	TRBD1	17	TGTGCCAGCAGCAGACCCGACAGGGGCCCGAACACCGGGGAGCTGTTTTTT	CASSRPDRGPNTGELFF
TRBV10-3	NA	TRBJ2-5	TRBD2	17	TGTGCCATCAGTGAGTCTGTGGGACTAGCGGGACAAGAGACCCAGTACTTC	CAISESVGLAGQETQYF
TRBV24-1	NA	TRBJ2-5	TRBD1	15	TGTGCCACCAGTGAGGGGACAGGGGGAGCCGAGACCCAGTACTTC	CATSEGTGGAETQYF
TRBV9	NA	TRBJ2-4	NA	15	TGTGCCAGCAGCGCAGGGGAGTTAGCCAAAAACATTCAGTACTTC	CASSAGELAKNIQYF
TRBV4-1	few	TRBJ2-7	NA	14	TGCGCCAGCAGCCAAGTTGGCGGGGGCCACGAGCAGTACTTC	CASSQVGGGHEQYF
TRBV21-1	NA	TRBJ2-7	NA	14	TGTGCCAGCAGCCCCTCCGACAGGGCAGGGGAGCAGTACTTC	CASSPSDRAGEQYF
TRBV5-1	NA	TRBJ2-6	TRBD1	18	TGCGCCAGCAGCTTGGTTTTAGGGGGCGCCATCGGGGCCAACGTCCTGACTTTC	CASSLVLGGAIGANVLTF
TRBV5-6	NA	TRBJ2-7	NA	15	TGTGCCAGCAGCTTGTACGGGGGTTCCTCCTACGAGCAGTACTTC	CASSLYGGSSYEQYF